One and the same sample provided the 31 T cell receptor beta chains below, sequenced in a study of shared T cell receptors in the human thymus. The repertoire was sequenced with immunoSEQ multiplex PCR; TCRdb's copy has only in-frame clones and lacks some. This sample has roughly 410,000 clones, with just under 95% found just once. The specimen was thymocytes. The receptors originated from a human donor.

The rearrangement uses TRBV5-6 and TRBJ2-7, with TRBD1 identical over 10 bases. Trimming removed 3 bases from V and 3 bases from J; junction bases left unmatched: 6. The CDR3 covers 15 residues. Germline V CDR1 and CDR2: SGHDT, YYEEEE. For the CDR3, the DNA is TGTGCCAGCAGCTCGGACAGGGGGTTCAACTACGAGCAGTACTTC. Translated, it gives CASSSDRGFNYEQYF.

The chain recombines TRBV19 with TRBJ1-6; TRBD1 matches at 7 bases. CDR1 LNHDA and CDR2 SQIVND come from the germline V gene (reference sequence). This CDR3 comprises 14 residues. After removal of 3 bases from V and 10 bases from J, the junction contained 6 bases not matched to a gene. The CDR3 protein is CASSIEGASSPLHF. CDR3 in DNA: TGTGCCAGTAGTATTGAGGGGGCGAGCTCACCCCTCCACTTT.

The gene calls are TRBV7-2 and TRBJ2-7; D assignment may be TRBD1 or TRBD2 (5 bases each). The V gene's germline CDR1 is SGHTA and CDR2 FQGNSA. This CDR3 is built from 15 residues. Trimming removed 1 base from V and 6 bases from J, with 16 bases in between. CDR3 residues: CASSLGGTVLIEQYF. The DNA of the CDR3 is TGTGCCAGCAGCTTAGGGGGGACCGTGCTCATCGAGCAGTACTTC.

This chain joins TRBV15 and TRBJ1-1; D is possibly TRBD1 (5 bases). This CDR3 spans 14 amino acids. Germline V gives CDR1 LNHNV, CDR2 YYDKDF (reference sequence). The ends were cut back, 3 bases at V and 8 bases at J, with 16 bases in the middle. The CDR3 sequence is CATSRPGAAGEAFF. CDR3 coding DNA: TGTGCCACCAGCAGGCCAGGAGCAGCAGGGGAAGCTTTCTTT.

The chain recombines TRBV4-2 with TRBJ2-5; 8 nucleotides agree with TRBD2. Germline CDR1 reads LGHNA; CDR2 reads YNFKEQ. This CDR3 is built from 16 residues. The V gene end was trimmed by 4 bases and the J gene end by 4 bases; junction bases not matched to a gene: 11. The CDR3 nucleotides are TGTGCCAGCAGCCCCCGAGGTGGCGGGAGGAGAGAGACCCAGTACTTC. Its protein product is CASSPRGGGRRETQYF.

This chain connects TRBV28 to TRBJ2-5, with 8 bases aligning to TRBD2. V dropped 6 bases and J dropped 7; count of bases not matched to a gene: 7. The CDR3 consists of 13 residues. Germline CDR1 reads MDHEN; CDR2 reads SYDVKM. The CDR3 region is CASRPTSEGTQYF. The CDR3 DNA sequence: TGTGCCAGCAGGCCGACTAGCGAGGGGACCCAGTACTTC.

The chain employs TRBV7-9 and TRBJ2-7; the D gene could be TRBD1 or TRBD2 (5 bases each). CDR3 length equals 12 residues. Germline lookup yields CDR1 SEHNR and CDR2 FQNEAQ (reference sequence). V lost 3 bases and J 6 bases, leaving 9 bases between the germline ends. CDR3 protein: CASSFGGGEQYF. The CDR3 DNA reads TGTGCCAGCAGCTTCGGTGGGGGCGAGCAGTACTTC.

In nucleotides, the CDR3 is TGTGCCAGCGCCGGATTAGCGGGAGCGGGCGGGGAGCTGTTTTTT. This codes for CASAGLAGAGGELFF. The chain carries TRBV6-5 and TRBJ2-2; TRBD2 aligns across 9 bases. CDR3 length: 15 amino acids. The germline V gene has CDR1 MNHEY and CDR2 SVGAGI. Trimming cost V 8 bases and J 7 bases; bases outside gene matches: 11.

J is TRBJ2-2 and V is TRBV28; 9 bases align to TRBD1. The CDR3 contains 15 residues. Germline assignment: CDR1 MDHEN and CDR2 SYDVKM. V gave up 3 bases and J gave up 3 bases; unmatched junction bases: 2. The CDR3 DNA reads as TGTGCCAGCAGTTTCCGGGACAGGGACACCGGGGAGCTGTTTTTT. Translation: CASSFRDRDTGELFF.

The chain combines TRBV10-2 with TRBJ2-7; no definite D call. V was clipped by 8 bases and J by 2 bases, with 16 bases between them. This CDR3 region has 14 residues. CDR1 is WSHSY and CDR2 is SAAADI in the germline V gene. The CDR3 sequence: CASDTPGRPYEQYF. CDR3 bases: TGCGCCAGCGATACCCCAGGACGGCCCTACGAGCAGTACTTC.

The chain uses TRBV28 and TRBJ1-3, with TRBD1 identical over 10 bases. J gave up 4 bases and V 6 bases, and 6 bases lay outside the gene matches. Germline assignment: CDR1 MDHEN and CDR2 SYDVKM. The CDR3 contains 15 residues. The CDR3 coding sequence is TGTGCCAGCAGCCCAGGACAGGGGGAAGGAAACACCATATATTTT. Its protein product is CASSPGQGEGNTIYF.

The chain is built from TRBV25-1 and TRBJ1-5; D gene uncertain. The CDR3 runs to 16 residues. CDR1 and CDR2 (germline): MGHDK, SYGVNS. V was trimmed by 3 bases and J by 5 bases, leaving 17 bases between them. CDR3 nucleotide sequence: TGTGCCAGCAGTGATCGACCCGGGGATATAGATCAGCCCCAGCATTTT. Its translation: CASSDRPGDIDQPQHF.

The V call is TRBV5-5, the J call TRBJ2-2; D is ambiguous. The CDR3 totals 19 residues. V lost 2 bases to trimming and J lost 0 bases, with 20 bases between them. The germline gives CDR1 SGHKS, CDR2 YYEKEE (reference sequence). DNA of the CDR3: TGTGCCAGCAGCTTTCGGATGGGTGGTGTCGGTACGAACACCGGGGAGCTGTTTTTT. Its translation: CASSFRMGGVGTNTGELFF. Full variable domain (remainder filled in from reference TRBV5-5 and TRBJ2-2): DAGVTQSPTHLIKTRGQQVTLRCSPISGHKSVSWYQQVLGQGPQFIFQYYEKEERGRGNFPDRFSARQFPNYSSELNVNALLLGDSALYLCASSFRMGGVGTNTGELFFGEGSRLTVL.

This clone showed up just once. The rearrangement links TRBV5-1 to TRBJ1-3; D unclear. From germline, CDR1 is SGHRS and CDR2 YFSETQ. V was shortened by 5 bases and J by 1 base, with 16 bases between the two germline ends. This CDR3 is built from 16 residues. The chain's CDR3 is CASSSNGVWSGNTIYF. The CDR3 nucleotides are TGCGCCAGCAGTTCGAACGGGGTATGGTCTGGAAACACCATATATTTT.

The genes are TRBV28 and TRBJ1-2, with D perhaps matching TRBD1 (6 bases). Germline CDR1 and CDR2: MDHEN and SYDVKM. V was shortened by 3 bases and J by 3 bases, with 11 bases between the two germline ends. The length of the CDR3 is 14 residues. DNA of the CDR3: TGTGCCAGCAGTTTGCTACAGGGACACTATGGCTACACCTTC. It yields the protein CASSLLQGHYGYTF.

The chain couples TRBV2 to TRBJ2-7; no firm D call. Germline CDR1 reads SNHLY; CDR2 reads FYNNEI. V lost 7 bases to trimming and J lost 2 bases, with 9 bases between them. This CDR3 region has 12 residues. The CDR3: CASTPFPYEQYF. CDR3 bases: TGTGCCAGCACTCCCTTTCCCTACGAGCAGTACTTC.

The J gene is TRBJ2-5, the V gene TRBV29-1, with no clear D. Germline values: CDR1 SQVTM, CDR2 ANQGSEA. The CDR3 is 13 residues long. Trimming removed 7 bases from V and 5 bases from J, with 17 bases in between. This CDR3 is CSAGTGVRETQYF. DNA for the CDR3: TGCAGCGCCGGTACTGGGGTTAGGGAGACCCAGTACTTC.

The rearrangement links TRBV4-2 to TRBJ2-1; D is perhaps TRBD1 (6 bases). Trimming cost V 10 bases and J 7 bases, with 14 bases left between them. The CDR3 sequence is 12 residues long. Germline V lookup: CDR1 LGHNA, CDR2 YNFKEQ. This CDR3 is CATRSRGNEQFF. DNA for the CDR3: TGTGCCACAAGATCTAGGGGGAATGAGCAGTTCTTC.

The V call is TRBV10-1, the J call TRBJ2-7, with 9 bases that match TRBD2. The CDR3 totals 15 residues. V lost 7 bases, J lost 0 bases, and 7 bases stayed unmatched. Per germline, CDR1 WNHNN and CDR2 SYGVQD (reference sequence). CDR3 bases: TGCGCCAGCACGAAGGGCGGGAGGGACTCCTACGAGCAGTACTTC. Its translation: CASTKGGRDSYEQYF.

The chain employs TRBV2 and TRBJ2-1; 10 bases map to TRBD1. The ends lost 7 bases at V and 7 bases at J; junction bases unmatched: 22. There are 19 residues in the CDR3. Germline values: CDR1 SNHLY, CDR2 FYNNEI. The CDR3 reads CASTRIGIWGTGVQNEQFF. CDR3 DNA sequence: TGTGCCAGCACCCGAATAGGAATTTGGGGGACAGGGGTGCAAAATGAGCAGTTCTTC. The full variable domain, with the rest looked up from reference TRBV2 and TRBJ2-1, is EPEVTQTPSHQVTQMGQEVILRCVPISNHLYFYWYRQILGQKVEFLVSFYNNEISEKSEIFDDQFSVERPDGSNFTLKIRSTKLEDSAMYFCASTRIGIWGTGVQNEQFFGPGTRLTVL.

The chain employs TRBV7-4 and TRBJ2-7; D possibly uses TRBD1 or TRBD2 (5 bases each). Trimming pared 3 bases from V and 4 bases from J, leaving 10 bases between. CDR1 SGHVT and CDR2 SQSDAQ come from the germline V gene. The CDR3 extends over 13 amino acids. The CDR3 DNA follows: TGTGCCAGCAGCTTGAGGGACGGGTACGAGCAGTACTTC. It specifies CASSLRDGYEQYF.

The genes are TRBV7-3 and TRBJ2-1; TRBD2 aligns across 9 bases. V shed 5 bases and J 7 bases; nucleotides not matched to a gene: 3. The CDR3 runs to 13 residues. Germline CDR1 and CDR2: SGHTA and FQGTGA. The DNA for the CDR3 is TGTGCCAGCAGCCCAAGCGGGAGGAATGAGCAGTTCTTC. It is translated as CASSPSGRNEQFF.

The genes are TRBV28 and TRBJ1-2; possible D gene TRBD1, 5 bases. The length of the CDR3 is 14 residues. Germline lookup yields CDR1 MDHEN and CDR2 SYDVKM. Trimming pared 6 bases from V and 6 bases from J, leaving 17 bases between. Here the CDR3 reads CASRPGTGLDGYTF. The CDR3 DNA reads TGTGCCAGCAGGCCAGGGACGGGCCTTGATGGCTACACCTTC.

J is TRBJ1-4 and V is TRBV19; D perhaps matches TRBD1 (6 bases). Germline CDR1 reads LNHDA; CDR2 reads SQIVND (reference sequence). The CDR3 totals 15 residues. Trimming left V 3 bases short and J 8 bases short, with 16 bases between. The CDR3 bases are TGTGCCAGTAGTATGGCGACAGGAACCACGGAAAAACTGTTTTTT. Its protein is CASSMATGTTEKLFF.

The gene calls are TRBV4-3 and TRBJ2-1; 11 bases line up with TRBD2. V was clipped by 0 bases and J by 6 bases; unmatched bases: 7. Germline loops: CDR1 LGHNA, CDR2 YSLEER. The CDR3 is 17 residues long. The CDR3, as DNA: TGCGCCAGCAGCCAAGATCGTGATAGCGGGAGGGGCAATGAGCAGTTCTTC. The encoded protein is CASSQDRDSGRGNEQFF.

The chain employs TRBV6-5 and TRBJ1-2; TRBD1 matches 7 bases. The CDR3 totals 15 residues. J lost 2 bases, V lost 0 bases, and 3 bases had no gene match. Per germline, CDR1 MNHEY and CDR2 SVGAGI. The CDR3 nucleotides are TGTGCCAGCAGTTACTCGGGGGACAGAAACTATGGCTACACCTTC. Its protein is CASSYSGDRNYGYTF.

The rearrangement joins TRBV11-2 to TRBJ2-7; 8 bases are a match to TRBD2. The CDR3 has 15 amino acids. CDR1 and CDR2 (germline): SGHAT, FQNNGV. The trim removed 2 bases at V and 4 bases at J, leaving 7 bases unmatched. The CDR3 DNA reads TGTGCCAGCAGCTTATCTCGTCGGGAGGGTTACGAGCAGTACTTC. Its protein is CASSLSRREGYEQYF.

The gene calls are TRBV10-2 and TRBJ1-5; unclear D gene. Germline CDR1 WSHSY, CDR2 SAAADI. The CDR3 is made up of 14 amino acids. V was cut by 0 bases and J by 6 bases, with 9 bases left in between. CDR3 region: CASSESPTSQPQHF. CDR3 nucleotides: TGCGCCAGCAGTGAGTCGCCGACCTCTCAGCCCCAGCATTTT.

The chain has TRBV18 and TRBJ2-7; 8 bases are shared with TRBD1. J gave up 5 bases and V 8 bases, and 8 bases lay outside the gene matches. The CDR3 is 13 amino acids. From germline, CDR1 is KGHSH and CDR2 LQKENI. The CDR3, as DNA: TGTGCCAGCAACTCGAACAGGGGGGACGAGCAGTACTTC. Amino acid sequence: CASNSNRGDEQYF.

The chain uses TRBV28 and TRBJ2-3; D is uncertain. The germline CDR1 and CDR2 sequences are MDHEN and SYDVKM. The V and J ends lost 2 bases and 8 bases respectively, with 14 bases between them. The CDR3 has 14 residues. CDR3 sequence (DNA): TGTGCCAGCAGTTTAGGCCTAGTTGGGGTTACGCAGTATTTT. This codes for CASSLGLVGVTQYF.

This clone was seen once. This chain connects TRBV30 to TRBJ2-7, with a possible D match to TRBD2 (6 bases). This CDR3 has 14 amino acids. The germline CDR1 and CDR2 sequences are GTSNPN and SVGIG (reference sequence). V dropped 3 bases and J dropped 0 bases, with 12 bases sitting between them. The CDR3 sequence is CAWSRGLASYEQYF. The CDR3 region has the DNA TGTGCCTGGAGCCGGGGACTCGCCTCCTACGAGCAGTACTTC.